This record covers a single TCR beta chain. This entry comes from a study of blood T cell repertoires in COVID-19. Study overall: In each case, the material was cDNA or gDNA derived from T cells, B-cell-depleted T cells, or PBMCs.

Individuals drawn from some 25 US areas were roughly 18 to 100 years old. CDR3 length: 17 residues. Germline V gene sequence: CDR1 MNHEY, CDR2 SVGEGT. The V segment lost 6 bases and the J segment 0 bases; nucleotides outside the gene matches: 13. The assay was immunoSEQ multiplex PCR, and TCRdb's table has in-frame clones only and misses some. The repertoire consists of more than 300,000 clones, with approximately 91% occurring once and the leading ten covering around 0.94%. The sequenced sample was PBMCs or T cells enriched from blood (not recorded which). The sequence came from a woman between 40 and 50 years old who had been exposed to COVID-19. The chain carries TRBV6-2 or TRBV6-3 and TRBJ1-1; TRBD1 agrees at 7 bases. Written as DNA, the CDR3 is TGTGCCAGCAGCCATGGGACAGTGAGGGGCATGAACACTGAAGCTTTCTTT. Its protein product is CASSHGTVRGMNTEAFF.